The entry below gives a single T cell receptor beta chain sequence along with its context. The record originates from a study of blood T cell repertoires in COVID-19. About the study: Sites in the United States, Italy and Spain provided acute and convalescent COVID-19 samples.

In the study's own analysis: From reference gene primer amplification, estimates of nucleated cell counts were derived. The data were produced by immunoSEQ multiplex PCR, yet TCRdb's version contains in-frame clones alone and is incomplete. The DNA gave D and trimming, while V, J and clone size come from that table. This sample carries about 190,000 clones, around 89% of them seen once, and the ten largest clones take 5.5% to 7%. CDR1 ENHRY and CDR2 SYGVKD come from the germline V gene. The CDR3 sequence is 13 residues long. The J segment lost 8 bases and the V segment lost 6 bases, leaving 4 bases of the junction unmatched.

Specimen: peripheral blood. This receptor was obtained from a middle-aged man with active or convalescent COVID-19. The chain combines TRBV10-3 with TRBJ1-6; 7 bases line up with TRBD1. The DNA of the CDR3 is TGTGCCATCAGCCAAACAGGGGATTCACCCCTCCACTTT. This codes for CAISQTGDSPLHF.